The rows below give T cell receptor beta chains drawn from one sample of a study of CD8+CD57+ T cells in acquired aplastic anemia. TCRdb passed the reads through MiXCR, listing each CDR3 protein once. The sample lists 300,000 or so distinct CDR3 sequences; 50% to 70% were seen once. Sequenced sample: sorted CD4+, CD8+, or CD8+CD57+ T cells (not recorded which) from PBMCs. These receptors originate from a human donor with severe aplastic anemia or a healthy control (not recorded which). The CDR3 runs from the conserved cysteine through the conserved F or W. Each record gives: D gene, V gene, clone size, J gene, CDR3 protein, CDR3 DNA. A D gene is named only where the DNA matches it firmly. A clone size is listed for some rows: how often the clone was seen (once, few, many), or a class if it is expanded.

NA	TRBV7-2	once	TRBJ2-1	CASSPPPRGYNEQFF	TGTGCCAGCAGCCCCCCCCCCCGAGGTTACAATGAGCAGTTCTTC
TRBD2	TRBV10-3	NA	TRBJ2-1	CAIGGTSGTYNEQFF	TGTGCCATCGGTGGAACTAGCGGAACCTACAATGAGCAGTTCTTC
TRBD1	TRBV2	NA	TRBJ1-1	CASSGRDRLNTEAFF	TGTGCCAGCAGTGGCCGGGACAGACTGAACACTGAAGCTTTCTTT
TRBD1	TRBV20-1	NA	TRBJ1-1	CSARDPRGTAAFF	TGCAGTGCTAGAGATCCCAGGGGGACAGCAGCTTTCTTT
TRBD2	TRBV7-3	many	TRBJ2-1	CASSVGTRVNNEQFF	TGTGCCAGCAGCGTAGGGACTAGGGTAAACAATGAGCAGTTCTTC
TRBD1	TRBV19	NA	TRBJ1-1	CACRGQLYAEAFF	TGTGCCTGTAGGGGACAGCTTTACGCTGAAGCTTTCTTT
NA	TRBV7-9	NA	TRBJ1-1	CASRNFRGEGAFF	TGTGCCAGCAGGAACTTCCGGGGGGAGGGAGCTTTCTTT
NA	TRBV6-4	few	TRBJ2-1	CASSVWTGYNEQFF	TGTGCCAGCAGTGTATGGACTGGCTACAATGAGCAGTTCTTC
TRBD2	TRBV10-3	few	TRBJ2-7	CAIRGTSGRSSYEQYF	TGTGCCATCAGGGGGACTAGTGGGAGAAGCTCCTACGAGCAGTACTTC
NA	TRBV12-3/TRBV12-4	NA	TRBJ1-2	CASSLGSSLLYGYTF	TGTGCCAGCAGTTTAGGGTCTTCTCTCCTGTATGGCTACACCTTC
TRBD1	TRBV9	NA	TRBJ2-2	CASSVVLDRDGQATGELFF	TGTGCCAGCAGCGTAGTTCTTGACAGGGATGGTCAGGCCACCGGGGAGCTGTTTTTT
NA	TRBV7-9	NA	TRBJ2-3	CASSLAQPTDTQYF	TGTGCCAGCAGCTTAGCGCAACCCACAGATACGCAGTATTTT
NA	TRBV29-1	NA	TRBJ1-5	CSVVGGSNQPQHF	TGCAGCGTTGTTGGAGGGAGCAATCAGCCCCAGCATTTT
NA	TRBV7-2	NA	TRBJ1-2	CASRKQEVEGYTF	TGTGCCAGCAGGAAACAGGAGGTTGAGGGCTACACCTTC
NA	TRBV20-1	NA	TRBJ2-7	CSARDTPSYEQYF	TGCAGTGCTAGAGACACTCCGTCCTACGAGCAGTACTTC
TRBD1	TRBV24-1	NA	TRBJ2-1	CATSDAGQGVVNEQFF	TGTGCCACCAGTGACGCCGGACAGGGGGTAGTCAATGAGCAGTTCTTC
NA	TRBV7-3	many	TRBJ2-5	CASSPFGGMGETQYF	TGTGCCAGCAGCCCCTTTGGGGGGATGGGGGAGACCCAGTACTTC
NA	TRBV29-1	NA	TRBJ2-1	CSVDRFTYNEQFF	TGCAGCGTTGACAGGTTTACCTACAATGAGCAGTTCTTC
NA	TRBV7-8	few	TRBJ2-7	CASAPPPPNAYEQYF	TGTGCCAGCGCTCCTCCCCCACCGAACGCCTACGAGCAGTACTTC
NA	TRBV29-1	NA	TRBJ2-3	CSATGVGADTQYF	TGCAGCGCTACGGGGGTGGGTGCAGATACGCAGTATTTT
NA	TRBV6-8	many	TRBJ2-3	CASSCWDRTSTDTQYF	TGTGCCAGCAGTTGTTGGGACCGGACTAGCACAGATACGCAGTATTTT
NA	TRBV24-1	NA	TRBJ2-3	CATSDGSPDTQYF	TGTGCCACCAGTGACGGGAGTCCAGATACGCAGTATTTT
NA	TRBV29-1	NA	TRBJ1-1	CSGRGGTEAFF	TGCAGCGGTAGAGGGGGCACTGAAGCTTTCTTT
NA	TRBV20-1	few	TRBJ2-5	CSARDRRGRETQYF	TGCAGTGCTAGAGATCGGAGAGGGAGGGAGACCCAGTACTTC
TRBD1	TRBV24-1	NA	TRBJ2-3	CATSAGTGGFETQYF	TGTGCCACCAGTGCCGGGACAGGGGGCTTCGAAACGCAGTATTTT
TRBD1	TRBV6-6	NA	TRBJ1-5	CASSYPGQGNQPQHF	TGTGCCAGCAGTTACCCGGGACAGGGGAATCAGCCCCAGCATTTT
NA	TRBV18	NA	TRBJ2-4	CASSPAGAKNIQYF	TGTGCCAGCTCCCCGGCAGGGGCCAAAAACATTCAGTACTTC
TRBD2	TRBV12-3/TRBV12-4	many	TRBJ2-2	CASSLFGGGGGELFF	TGTGCCAGCAGTTTATTTGGGGGGGGAGGCGGGGAGCTGTTTTTT
TRBD1	TRBV29-1	large	TRBJ2-5	CSVEADRGRTETQYF	TGCAGCGTTGAGGCCGACAGGGGGCGCACAGAGACCCAGTACTTC
NA	TRBV7-2	NA	TRBJ2-1	CASSLAYTQETQFF	TGTGCCAGCAGCTTAGCATACACTCAAGAGACCCAGTTCTTC
TRBD1	TRBV7-8	few	TRBJ2-7	CASSPTRDRGVEQYF	TGTGCCAGCAGCCCCACCCGGGACAGGGGGGTCGAGCAGTACTTC
NA	TRBV29-1	NA	TRBJ2-5	CSVEDTGETQYF	TGCAGCGTTGAAGATACCGGGGAGACCCAGTACTTC
TRBD2	TRBV9	many	TRBJ2-3	CASTAYGRAGGPRDTQYF	TGTGCCAGCACCGCCTACGGACGGGCGGGGGGTCCCAGGGATACGCAGTATTTT
NA	TRBV9	NA	TRBJ1-1	CASSVEPDTEDFF	TGTGCCAGCAGCGTAGAGCCGGACACTGAAGACTTCTTT
NA	TRBV7-2	NA	TRBJ1-1	CASSLLAAVNTEAFF	TGTGCCAGCAGCTTATTGGCGGCCGTGAACACTGAAGCCTTCTTT
NA	TRBV10-2	NA	TRBJ2-3	CASTRGVSSTDTQYF	TGCGCCAGCACCCGTGGAGTCTCTAGCACAGATACGCAGTATTTT
NA	TRBV7-2	NA	TRBJ2-7	CASSLAAGRAYEQYF	TGTGCCAGCAGCTTAGCGGCAGGCCGGGCCTACGAGCAGTACTTC
NA	TRBV6-5	many	TRBJ1-5	CASWGGQNNQPQHF	TGTGCCAGTTGGGGCGGACAGAACAATCAGCCCCAGCATTTT
NA	TRBV2	NA	TRBJ1-5	CASTEDGRGPQHF	TGTGCCAGCACGGAGGACGGACGAGGGCCCCAGCATTTT
TRBD1	TRBV4-2	few	TRBJ1-2	CASSVPGQELTNYGYTF	TGTGCCAGCAGCGTACCGGGACAGGAGCTCACTAACTATGGCTACACCTTC
NA	TRBV25-1	NA	TRBJ2-7	CASSDHDRYSYEQYF	TGTGCCAGCAGTGACCACGACAGGTACTCCTACGAGCAGTACTTC
NA	TRBV28	few	TRBJ1-2	CASSSKHGYTF	TGTGCCAGCAGTTCGAAACATGGCTACACCTTC
TRBD1	TRBV5-8	many	TRBJ2-3	CASTRDRGHGDTQYF	TGTGCCAGCACCCGGGACAGGGGGCATGGAGATACGCAGTATTTT
NA	TRBV7-2	many	TRBJ1-1	CASSLFLRSEAFF	TGTGCCAGCAGCTTATTTCTAAGGAGCGAAGCTTTCTTT
TRBD1	TRBV19	NA	TRBJ1-5	CASSMDRGPNQPQHF	TGTGCCAGTAGCATGGACAGGGGACCCAATCAGCCCCAGCATTTT
NA	TRBV7-3	NA	TRBJ1-4	CASSLRLGEKLFF	TGTGCCAGCAGCTTAAGGTTAGGAGAAAAACTGTTTTTT
NA	TRBV19	few	TRBJ2-7	CASSTGRTYEQYF	TGTGCCAGTAGTACCGGACGGACCTACGAGCAGTACTTC
NA	TRBV7-8	NA	TRBJ2-7	CASRSGQYEQYF	TGTGCCAGCAGATCAGGACAGTACGAGCAGTACTTC